This T cell receptor beta chain comes out of a study of blood T cells in healthy people across ages. The study's findings and limits: Since the PBMCs were unsorted, naive and antigen-experienced cells could not be conclusively compared.

Comments on this clonotype: What it recognizes is unknown.

Then a second PCR, running about 6 to 12 cycles, was carried out with a sample-barcoded 5' primer and a J-beta primer mix. MiXCR was run by TCRdb on the 5' RACE reads, yielding one entry per CDR3 protein. Of 700,000 to 950,000 distinct CDR3 sequences in the sample, roughly 64% were seen once. The receptor comes from a man aged 30 to 45 in good health. The sample was blood.

CDR3 sequence (DNA): TGCGCCAGCAGAGGTCTCGGGAGTGAAGCTTTCTTT. This codes for CASRGLGSEAFF. This sequence joins TRBV4-3 and TRBJ1-1; D not certain. This CDR3 is 12 amino acids long. Germline lookup yields CDR1 LGHNA and CDR2 YSLEER. Trimming stripped 6 bases from V and 7 bases from J, with 12 bases between.